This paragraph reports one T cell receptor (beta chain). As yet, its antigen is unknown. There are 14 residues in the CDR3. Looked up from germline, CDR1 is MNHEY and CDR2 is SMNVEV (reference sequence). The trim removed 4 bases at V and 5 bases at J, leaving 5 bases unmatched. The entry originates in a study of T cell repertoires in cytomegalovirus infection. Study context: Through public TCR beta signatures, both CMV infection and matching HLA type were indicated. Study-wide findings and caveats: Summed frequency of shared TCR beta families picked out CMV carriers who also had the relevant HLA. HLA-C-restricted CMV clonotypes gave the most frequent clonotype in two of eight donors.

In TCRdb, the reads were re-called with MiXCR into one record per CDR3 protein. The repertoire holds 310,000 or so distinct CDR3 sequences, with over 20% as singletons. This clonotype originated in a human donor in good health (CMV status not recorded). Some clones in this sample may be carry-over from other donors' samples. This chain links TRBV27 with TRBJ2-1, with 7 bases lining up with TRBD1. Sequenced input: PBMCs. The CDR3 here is CASSSQGVHNEQFF. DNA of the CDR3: TGTGCCAGCAGTTCCCAGGGGGTACACAATGAGCAGTTCTTC.